Below, 29 T cell receptor beta chains from the same sample are listed, as sequenced in a study of Ad26.COV2.S vaccination and SARS-CoV-2 variants. The sample's treatment: about 20 received Ad26.COV2.S at low or high dose, single or two shots; about 5 received placebo; per-sample allocation not given. Vaccine and placebo recipients were sampled on day 63 after the first injection. Here immunoSEQ multiplex PCR was the method, and the copy in TCRdb shows in-frame clones only, minus some. The sample consists of about half a million clones, roughly nine tenths of them appearing once. The specimen was peripheral blood, collected in a trial of Ad26.COV2.S vaccine versus placebo. These receptors originate from a person between 18 and 59 years old who received the Ad26.COV2.S COVID-19 vaccine or a placebo.

The chain uses TRBV6-6 and TRBJ2-1, with TRBD2 identical over 13 bases. The CDR3 length is 15 residues. Germline V gives CDR1 MNHNY, CDR2 SVGAGI (reference sequence). The J segment lost 8 bases and the V segment lost 8 bases, leaving 9 bases of the junction unmatched. In DNA, the CDR3 is TGTGCCAGCGGGGGACTAGCGGGATCCGGCTATGAGCAGTTCTTC. It encodes CASGGLAGSGYEQFF.

The chain employs TRBV27 and TRBJ2-3, with D perhaps TRBD1 (5 bases). The CDR3 has 12 amino acids. The V gene lost 8 bases and the J gene lost 2 bases, with 8 bases spanning the gap. Germline V CDR1 and CDR2: MNHEY, SMNVEV (reference sequence). The CDR3 protein is CASRTPTDTQYF. As DNA, the CDR3 is TGTGCCAGCCGGACACCCACAGATACGCAGTATTTT.

This clone has just one count. The chain is built from TRBV27 and TRBJ1-2; no reliable D call. V was clipped by 1 base and J by 6 bases, with 12 bases between them. The CDR3 is made up of 14 amino acids. Germline assignment: CDR1 MNHEY and CDR2 SMNVEV (reference sequence). CDR3 nucleotides: TGTGCCAGCAGTTTATGGGCCGCCGCTGATGGCTACACCTTC. This gives the protein CASSLWAAADGYTF.

The chain couples TRBV27 to TRBJ1-5, with 8 bases lining up with TRBD1. The CDR3 contains 14 residues. V dropped 0 bases and J dropped 5; count of bases not matched to a gene: 0. The germline V gene has CDR1 MNHEY and CDR2 SMNVEV (reference sequence). The CDR3 here is CASSLSRGHQPQHF. DNA for the CDR3: TGTGCCAGCAGTTTATCCAGGGGGCATCAGCCCCAGCATTTT.

This clone appeared a single time. This chain uses TRBV14 with TRBJ2-3, with 14 bases that match TRBD2. With V trimmed by 4 bases and J by 1 base, 7 bases remained unmatched. Germline V lookup: CDR1 SGHDN, CDR2 FVKESK. CDR3 size: 18 residues. The CDR3 loop is CASSLWTSGGTGTDTQYF. CDR3 sequence (DNA): TGTGCCAGCAGCCTATGGACTAGCGGGGGGACAGGCACAGATACGCAGTATTTT.

The genes are TRBV5-4 and TRBJ1-1; D is possibly TRBD1 (5 bases). CDR1 and CDR2 (germline): SGHNT, YYREEE (reference sequence). V lost 7 bases to trimming and J lost 0 bases, with 13 bases between them. CDR3 length: 14 residues. The CDR3: CASRSRGVNTEAFF. CDR3 nucleotide sequence: TGTGCCAGCCGCTCCCGGGGGGTGAACACTGAAGCTTTCTTT.

This clone was counted only a few times. The chain has TRBV30 and TRBJ1-6; 7 positions match TRBD1. CDR3 length: 13 amino acids. After removal of 3 bases from V and 10 bases from J, the junction contained 6 bases not matched to a gene. Germline CDR1 is GTSNPN and CDR2 is SVGIG (reference sequence). The CDR3 sequence is CAWSDRALSPLHF. CDR3 nucleotides: TGTGCCTGGAGCGACAGGGCGCTCTCACCCCTCCACTTT. The full variable domain, with the rest looked up from reference TRBV30 and TRBJ1-6, is SQTIHQWPATLVQPVGSPLSLECTVEGTSNPNLYWYRQAAGRGLQLLFYSVGIGQISSEVPQNLSASRPQDRQFILSSKKLLLSDSGFYLCAWSDRALSPLHFGNGTRLTVT.

The CDR3 DNA follows: TGTGCCAGCACCACTTTTAGGCAGGAGCCTAGCTCCTATAATTCACCCCTCCACTTT. Translation: CASTTFRQEPSSYNSPLHF. The chain carries TRBV28 and TRBJ1-6; D is ambiguous. Germline V lookup: CDR1 MDHEN, CDR2 SYDVKM. The CDR3 length is 19 residues. Trimming stripped 7 bases from V and 0 bases from J, with 22 bases between. The whole variable domain, filled in from reference TRBV28 and TRBJ1-6, reads DVKVTQSSRYLVKRTGEKVFLECVQDMDHENMFWYRQDPGLGLRLIYFSYDVKMKEKGDIPEGYSVSREKKERFSLILESASTNQTSMYLCASTTFRQEPSSYNSPLHFGNGTRLTVT.

V usage is TRBV11-3 and J usage is TRBJ2-7; D may correspond to TRBD1 or TRBD2 (5 bases each). The CDR3 is made up of 15 amino acids. V was trimmed by 3 bases and J by 1 base, leaving 13 bases between them. Germline CDR1 SGHNT, CDR2 YENEEA. The CDR3 DNA reads as TGTGCCAGCAGCTTCCCCGGGACGTTATCCTACGAGCAGTACTTC. This sequence encodes CASSFPGTLSYEQYF.

This clone has only one observation. Other DNA sequences from this sample encode an identical CDR3 as well. V and J are TRBV2 and TRBJ2-7; D gene ambiguous. Germline CDR1 reads SNHLY; CDR2 reads FYNNEI. V shed 3 bases and J shed 3 bases, with 3 bases lying between them. The CDR3 contains 11 residues. The CDR3, as DNA: TGTGCCAGCAGTGACTTCTACGAGCAGTACTTC. Its translation: CASSDFYEQYF.

The rearrangement links TRBV7-2 to TRBJ2-2; the D gene is possibly TRBD2 (6 bases). Germline lookup yields CDR1 SGHTA and CDR2 FQGNSA. The length of the CDR3 is 15 residues. V gave up 3 bases and J gave up 6 bases, with 14 bases separating them. The CDR3 region has the DNA TGTGCCAGCAGCTTTGGAGGGCAGGGCGCCGGGGAGCTGTTTTTT. The encoded protein is CASSFGGQGAGELFF.

The rearrangement joins TRBV3-1 (or the pseudogene TRBV3-2) to TRBJ2-6; 8 bases map to TRBD1. V was pared by 1 base and J by 0 bases, with 11 bases of the junction left unmatched. CDR3 length: 20 amino acids. The germline V gene encodes CDR1 LGHDT and CDR2 YNNKEL (reference sequence). This chain's CDR3 is CASSQGLRQGKSSGANVLTF. In DNA form, the CDR3 reads TGTGCCAGCAGCCAAGGTTTGAGACAGGGGAAGAGCTCTGGGGCCAACGTCCTGACTTTC.

This clone was seen only once. CDR3 protein: CSASIPRDRITIQYF. The CDR3 nucleotides are TGCAGTGCTAGTATCCCCCGGGACAGGATTACCATTCAGTACTTC. This chain uses TRBV20-1 with TRBJ2-4; 8 bases align to TRBD1. The junction had 13 bases not matched to a gene; V was cut back by 3 bases and J by 9 bases. Germline V gene lookup returns CDR1 DFQATT and CDR2 SNEGSKA (reference sequence). The CDR3 is 15 amino acids.

A single count supports this clone. Other DNA sequences in this specimen translate into the identical CDR3. As DNA, the CDR3 is TGTGCCAGCAGTTCCCGATCTGGAAACACCATATATTTT. Translated, it gives CASSSRSGNTIYF. J is TRBJ1-3 and V is TRBV6-5; D unresolved. Germline CDR1 MNHEY, CDR2 SVGAGI. CDR3 length: 13 amino acids. Trimming shortened V by 4 bases and J by 1 base, and 5 bases separated the two germline ends.

This clone has a single count. The chain's CDR3 is CASSIGVDTQYF. As DNA, the CDR3 is TGTGCCAGTAGTATAGGGGTGGATACGCAGTATTTT. The gene calls are TRBV19 and TRBJ2-3, with no clear D. Trimming took 1 base from V and 6 from J, leaving 5 bases between them. CDR1 LNHDA and CDR2 SQIVND come from the germline V gene (reference sequence). This CDR3 is built from 12 residues.

The V and J genes are TRBV2 and TRBJ2-1, with TRBD2 identical over 7 bases. V was clipped by 2 bases and J by 12 bases; unmatched bases: 7. The CDR3 loop spans 13 amino acids. CDR1 is SNHLY, CDR2 FYNNEI, per germline. As DNA, the CDR3 is TGTGCCAGCAGTGAACGCGGCGGGGGATTGCAGTTCTTC. This encodes CASSERGGGLQFF.

The chain has TRBV3-1 (or the pseudogene TRBV3-2) and TRBJ1-2; D unclear. Trimming took off 4 bases at V and 1 base at J, with 10 bases between the two ends. CDR1 is LGHDT and CDR2 is YNNKEL in the germline V gene (reference sequence). The CDR3 covers 14 residues. CDR3 sequence (DNA): TGTGCCAGCAGCCCCCAGACCGATAACTATGGCTACACCTTC. It is translated as CASSPQTDNYGYTF.

This rearrangement joins TRBV6-2 or TRBV6-3 to TRBJ1-6; TRBD1 matches 10 bases. V shed 0 bases and J 8 bases; nucleotides not matched to a gene: 10. The CDR3 covers 18 residues. Germline assignment: CDR1 MNHEY and CDR2 SVGEGT. The CDR3 bases are TGTGCCAGCAGTTACTCCCGGGACAGGGGTTCCGTGGATTCACCCCTCCACTTT. Amino acids: CASSYSRDRGSVDSPLHF.

This clone appeared a single time. CDR3 bases: TGTGCCAGCAGCTTAAAACCGGGACTAGCGGGGTTCTACGAGCAGTACTTC. It specifies CASSLKPGLAGFYEQYF. The V call is TRBV7-8, the J call TRBJ2-7; 13 nucleotides align to TRBD2. Germline V lookup: CDR1 SGHVS, CDR2 FQNEAQ. V trimming: 2 bases; J trimming: 3 bases; junction bases outside the gene matches: 7. This CDR3 spans 17 amino acids.

The chain combines TRBV28 with TRBJ1-2; D gene unclear. V lost 6 bases to trimming and J lost 9 bases, with 8 bases between them. This CDR3 has 10 residues. The germline V gene encodes CDR1 MDHEN and CDR2 SYDVKM. DNA of the CDR3: TGTGCCAGCAGGGGGTACAGCTACACCTTC. As protein: CASRGYSYTF.

This clone was seen just once. The chain employs TRBV3-1 (or the pseudogene TRBV3-2) and TRBJ1-2; perhaps TRBD1 as D (5 bases). The CDR3 runs 13 residues. V lost 0 bases, J lost 7 bases, and 9 bases lay in between. In germline, CDR1 is LGHDT, CDR2 YNNKEL (reference sequence). Here the CDR3 reads CASSQDWGSGYTF. Written as DNA, the CDR3 is TGTGCCAGCAGCCAAGATTGGGGGTCTGGCTACACCTTC.

The chain carries TRBV19 and TRBJ1-5; TRBD1 matches at 7 bases. This CDR3 contains 14 residues. Germline loops: CDR1 LNHDA, CDR2 SQIVND (reference sequence). After removal of 5 bases from V and 9 bases from J, the junction contained 10 bases not matched to a gene. The CDR3 loop reads CASSPTGAKLPQHF. The CDR3 nucleotides read TGTGCCAGTAGTCCCACAGGGGCCAAATTGCCCCAGCATTTT. Using reference TRBV19 and TRBJ1-5 for the parts outside the CDR3, the full variable domain is DGGITQSPKYLFRKEGQNVTLSCEQNLNHDAMYWYRQDPGQGLRLIYYSQIVNDFQKGDIAEGYSVSREKKESFPLTVTSAQKNPTAFYLCASSPTGAKLPQHFGDGTRLSIL.

The chain links TRBV28 to TRBJ1-2; D remains unclear. In germline, CDR1 is MDHEN, CDR2 SYDVKM. With 11 bases removed from V and 0 bases from J, the gap between germline ends came to 16 bases. The CDR3 covers 14 residues. The CDR3 nucleotides read TGTGCCGCCGAACGGCCAGTAACTAACTATGGCTACACCTTC. Its translation: CAAERPVTNYGYTF.

The CDR3 sequence: CAWSVHSGRIPYEQYF. CDR3 DNA: TGTGCCTGGAGTGTACATAGCGGGAGGATCCCCTACGAGCAGTACTTC. J is TRBJ2-7 and V is TRBV30; the match to TRBD2 covers 10 bases. The junction had 7 bases not matched to a gene; V was cut back by 0 bases and J by 2 bases. The germline gives CDR1 GTSNPN, CDR2 SVGIG (reference sequence). The CDR3 contains 16 residues.

This chain links TRBV13 with TRBJ2-7; D gene unclear. The CDR3 loop spans 12 amino acids. Germline CDR1 is PRHDT and CDR2 is FYEKMQ (reference sequence). The V and J ends lost 2 bases and 3 bases respectively, with 5 bases between them. CDR3 coding DNA: TGTGCCAGCAGCTTACAGGACTACGAGCAGTACTTC. Translated: CASSLQDYEQYF. The full variable domain, its missing parts supplied by reference TRBV13 and TRBJ2-7, is AAGVIQSPRHLIKEKRETATLKCYPIPRHDTVYWYQQGPGQDPQFLISFYEKMQSDKGSIPDRFSAQQFSDYHSELNMSSLELGDSALYFCASSLQDYEQYFGPGTRLTVT.

The chain recombines TRBV5-7 with TRBJ1-1; D gene unclear. TRBV5-7 is classed as an ORF, of uncertain function. This CDR3 is built from 10 residues. Trimming took 7 bases from V and 1 from J, leaving 2 bases between them. CDR3 protein: CASPNTEAFF. The DNA of the CDR3 is TGTGCCAGCCCGAACACTGAAGCTTTCTTT.

The V and J genes are TRBV2 and TRBJ1-6; D gene unclear. The CDR3 contains 15 residues. The germline V gene encodes CDR1 SNHLY and CDR2 FYNNEI. V was trimmed by 3 bases and J by 13 bases, leaving 19 bases between them. CDR3 protein: CASSDPSWFGNPLHF. CDR3 bases: TGTGCCAGCAGTGATCCCTCCTGGTTCGGTAATCCCCTCCACTTT.

This clone was observed once. The J gene is TRBJ2-5, the V gene TRBV5-5; no reliable D call. The CDR3 is made up of 16 amino acids. CDR1 is SGHKS and CDR2 is YYEKEE in the germline V gene (reference sequence). V shed 0 bases and J shed 5 bases, with 17 bases lying between them. CDR3: CASSLVPAQTSETQYF. The CDR3 DNA reads as TGTGCCAGCAGCTTGGTCCCAGCGCAGACGTCTGAGACCCAGTACTTC.

The chain has TRBV18 and TRBJ1-2, with D perhaps TRBD1 (6 bases). V dropped 3 bases and J dropped 0 bases, with 14 bases sitting between them. In germline, CDR1 is KGHSH, CDR2 LQKENI. The CDR3 spans 16 residues. CDR3 loop: CASSPSNREANYGYTF. The CDR3 region has the DNA TGTGCCAGCTCACCCTCTAACAGGGAAGCTAACTATGGCTACACCTTC.